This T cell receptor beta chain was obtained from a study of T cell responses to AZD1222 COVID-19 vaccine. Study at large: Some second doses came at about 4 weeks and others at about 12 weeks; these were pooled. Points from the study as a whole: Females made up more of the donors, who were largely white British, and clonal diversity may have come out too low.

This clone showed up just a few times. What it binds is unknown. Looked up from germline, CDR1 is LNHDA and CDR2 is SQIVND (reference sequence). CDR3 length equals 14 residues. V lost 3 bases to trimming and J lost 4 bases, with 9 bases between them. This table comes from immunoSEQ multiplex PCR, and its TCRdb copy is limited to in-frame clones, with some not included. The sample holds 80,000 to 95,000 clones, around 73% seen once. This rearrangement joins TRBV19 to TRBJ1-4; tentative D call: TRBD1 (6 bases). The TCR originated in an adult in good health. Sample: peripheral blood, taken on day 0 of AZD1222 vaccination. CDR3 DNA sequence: TGTGCCAGTAGTATCGGACAGCGTAATGAAAAACTGTTTTTT. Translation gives CASSIGQRNEKLFF.